The source of this T cell receptor beta chain is a study of response to subunit inactivated influenza vaccine. On this clonotype: What it recognizes is unknown.

Study-wide results and caveats: It was suggested by the authors that few new T cells are recruited by each seasonal influenza vaccination.

TCRdb used MiXCR to reprocess the RT-PCR reads, holding one entry per CDR3 protein. The table shows 250,000 to 350,000 distinct CDR3 sequences, with 20% to 25% occurring only once. Trimming cost V 6 bases and J 0 bases, with 12 bases left between them. Germline V CDR1 and CDR2: SQVTM, ANQGSEA. This CDR3 is built from 14 residues. The receptor comes from a man between 50 and 70 years old who received an inactivated influenza vaccine. Sequencing used PBMCs from blood, obtained about 20 months after vaccination. The rearrangement links TRBV29-1 to TRBJ1-5; D possibly corresponds to TRBD1 (5 bases). CDR3 nucleotide sequence: TGCAGCGTGCGGACATTCGATAGCAATCAGCCCCAGCATTTT. This sequence encodes CSVRTFDSNQPQHF.